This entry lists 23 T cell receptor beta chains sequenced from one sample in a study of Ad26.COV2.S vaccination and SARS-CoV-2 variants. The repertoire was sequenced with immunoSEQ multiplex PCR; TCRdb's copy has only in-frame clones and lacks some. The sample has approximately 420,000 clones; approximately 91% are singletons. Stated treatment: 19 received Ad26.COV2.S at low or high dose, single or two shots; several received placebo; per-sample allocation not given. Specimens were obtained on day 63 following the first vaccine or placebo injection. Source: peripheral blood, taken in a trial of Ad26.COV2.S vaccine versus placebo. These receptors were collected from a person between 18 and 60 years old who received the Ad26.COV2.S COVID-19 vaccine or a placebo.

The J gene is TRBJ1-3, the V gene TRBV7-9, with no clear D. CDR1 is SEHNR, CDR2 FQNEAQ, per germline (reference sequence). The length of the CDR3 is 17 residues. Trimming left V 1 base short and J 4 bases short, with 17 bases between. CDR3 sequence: CASSLGRGLSRGNTIYF. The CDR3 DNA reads TGTGCCAGCAGCTTAGGAAGAGGCCTTTCTCGCGGAAACACCATATATTTT.

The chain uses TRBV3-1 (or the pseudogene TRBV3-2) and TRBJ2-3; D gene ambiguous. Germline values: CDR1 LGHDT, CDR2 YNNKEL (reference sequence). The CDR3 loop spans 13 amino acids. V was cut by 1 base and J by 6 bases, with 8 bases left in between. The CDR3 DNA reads TGTGCCAGCAGCCAAGGAGTCCGGGATACGCAGTATTTT. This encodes CASSQGVRDTQYF.

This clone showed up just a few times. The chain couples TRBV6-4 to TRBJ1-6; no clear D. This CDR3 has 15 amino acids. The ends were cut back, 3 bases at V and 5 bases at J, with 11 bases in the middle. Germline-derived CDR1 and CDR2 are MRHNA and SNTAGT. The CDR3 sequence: CASSEEVSDNSPLHF. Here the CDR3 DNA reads TGTGCCAGCAGTGAGGAGGTGTCGGATAATTCACCCCTCCACTTT.

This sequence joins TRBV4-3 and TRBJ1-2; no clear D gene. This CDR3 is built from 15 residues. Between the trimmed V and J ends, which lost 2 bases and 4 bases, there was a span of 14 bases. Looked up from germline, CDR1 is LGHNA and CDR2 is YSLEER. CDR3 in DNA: TGCGCCAGCAGCCAATCTTGGATAGGGATCTATGGCTACACCTTC. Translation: CASSQSWIGIYGYTF.

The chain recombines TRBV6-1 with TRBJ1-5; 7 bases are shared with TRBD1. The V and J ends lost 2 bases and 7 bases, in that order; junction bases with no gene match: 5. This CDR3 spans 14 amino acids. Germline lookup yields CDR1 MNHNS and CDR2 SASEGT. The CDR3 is CASSETQGKQPQHF. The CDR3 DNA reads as TGTGCCAGCAGTGAAACACAGGGGAAGCAGCCCCAGCATTTT.

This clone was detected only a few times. The CDR3 DNA is TGTGCCAGTAACCAGGCCGGAACCTACGAGCAGTACTTC. Its protein product is CASNQAGTYEQYF. The V and J genes are TRBV6-5 and TRBJ2-7, with D uncertain. Germline CDR1 and CDR2: MNHEY and SVGAGI. The CDR3 contains 13 residues. The V end was cut by 9 bases, the J end by 2 bases, with 14 bases between.

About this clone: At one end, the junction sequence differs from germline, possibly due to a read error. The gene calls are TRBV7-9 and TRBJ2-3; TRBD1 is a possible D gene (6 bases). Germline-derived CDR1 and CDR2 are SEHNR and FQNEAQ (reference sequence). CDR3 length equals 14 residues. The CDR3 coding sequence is TGTGCCAGCAGCTCGACAGGTACCACAGATACGCAGTGTTTT. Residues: CASSSTGTTDTQCF.

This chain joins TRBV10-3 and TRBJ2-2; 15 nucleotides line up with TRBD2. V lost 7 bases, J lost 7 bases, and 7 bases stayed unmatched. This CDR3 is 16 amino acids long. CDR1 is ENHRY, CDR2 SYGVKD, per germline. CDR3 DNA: TGTGCCATCACCCGGACTAGCGGGGGGGTAGTCGGGGAGCTGTTTTTT. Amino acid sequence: CAITRTSGGVVGELFF.

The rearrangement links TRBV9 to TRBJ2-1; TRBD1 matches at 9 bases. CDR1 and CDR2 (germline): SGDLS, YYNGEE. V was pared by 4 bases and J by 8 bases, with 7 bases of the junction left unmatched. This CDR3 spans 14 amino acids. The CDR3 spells CASSTPTGGHEQFF. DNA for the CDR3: TGTGCCAGCAGCACACCGACAGGGGGACATGAGCAGTTCTTC.

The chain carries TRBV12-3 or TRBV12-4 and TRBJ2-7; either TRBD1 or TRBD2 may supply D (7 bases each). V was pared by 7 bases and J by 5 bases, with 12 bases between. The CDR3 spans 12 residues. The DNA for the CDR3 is TGTGCCAGCAAGGCAGGGGGGGACGAGCAGTACTTC. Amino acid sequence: CASKAGGDEQYF.

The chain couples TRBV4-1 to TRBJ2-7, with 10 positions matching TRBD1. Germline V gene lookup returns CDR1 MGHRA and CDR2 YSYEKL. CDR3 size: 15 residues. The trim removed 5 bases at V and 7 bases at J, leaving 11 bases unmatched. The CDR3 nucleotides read TGCGCCAGCAGCTCCAGAGGGACAGGGGATTCGGAGCAGTACTTC. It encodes CASSSRGTGDSEQYF.

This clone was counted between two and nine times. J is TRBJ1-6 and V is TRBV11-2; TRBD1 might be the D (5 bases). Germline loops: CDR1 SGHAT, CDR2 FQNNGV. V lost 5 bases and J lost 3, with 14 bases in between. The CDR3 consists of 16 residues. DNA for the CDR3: TGTGCCAGCAGCCCCGGGACGTGGGACTATAATTCACCCCTCCACTTT. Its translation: CASSPGTWDYNSPLHF.

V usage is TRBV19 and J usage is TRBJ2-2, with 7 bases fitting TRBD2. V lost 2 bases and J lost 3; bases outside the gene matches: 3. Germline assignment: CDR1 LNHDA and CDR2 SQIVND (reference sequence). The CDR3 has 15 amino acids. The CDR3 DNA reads TGTGCCAGTAGTATACGGGGGGTGGACACCGGGGAGCTGTTTTTT. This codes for CASSIRGVDTGELFF.

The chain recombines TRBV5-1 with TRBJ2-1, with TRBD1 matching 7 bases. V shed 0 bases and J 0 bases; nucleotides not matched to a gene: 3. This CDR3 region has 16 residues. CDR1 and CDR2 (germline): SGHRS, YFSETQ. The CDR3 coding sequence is TGCGCCAGCAGCTTGGGTGCAGGGGGCTCCTACAATGAGCAGTTCTTC. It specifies CASSLGAGGSYNEQFF.

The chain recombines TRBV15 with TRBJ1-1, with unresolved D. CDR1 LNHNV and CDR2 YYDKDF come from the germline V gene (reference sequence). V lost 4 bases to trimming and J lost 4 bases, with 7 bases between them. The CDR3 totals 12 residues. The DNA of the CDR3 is TGTGCCACCAGCATTCCAGGCACTGAAGCTTTCTTT. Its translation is CATSIPGTEAFF.

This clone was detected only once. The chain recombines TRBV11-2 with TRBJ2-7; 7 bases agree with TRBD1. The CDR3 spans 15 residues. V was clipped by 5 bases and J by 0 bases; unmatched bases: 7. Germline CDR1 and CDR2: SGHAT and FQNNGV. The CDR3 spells CASSRTGASSYEQYF. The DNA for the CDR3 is TGTGCCAGCAGCAGAACAGGGGCCAGCTCCTACGAGCAGTACTTC.

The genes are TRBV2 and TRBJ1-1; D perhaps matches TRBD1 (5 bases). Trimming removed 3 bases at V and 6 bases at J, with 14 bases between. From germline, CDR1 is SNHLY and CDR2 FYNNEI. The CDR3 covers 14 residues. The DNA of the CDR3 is TGTGCCAGCAGTGACGGCGGGGGAAGGCCTGAAGCTTTCTTT. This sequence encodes CASSDGGGRPEAFF.

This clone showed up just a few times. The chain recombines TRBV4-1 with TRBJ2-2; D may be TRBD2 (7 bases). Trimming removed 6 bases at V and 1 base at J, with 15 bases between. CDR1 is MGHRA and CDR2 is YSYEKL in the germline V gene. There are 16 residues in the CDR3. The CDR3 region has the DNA TGCGCCAGCAGTAACGTGGGGGGGCGGAACACCGGGGAGCTGTTTTTT. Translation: CASSNVGGRNTGELFF.

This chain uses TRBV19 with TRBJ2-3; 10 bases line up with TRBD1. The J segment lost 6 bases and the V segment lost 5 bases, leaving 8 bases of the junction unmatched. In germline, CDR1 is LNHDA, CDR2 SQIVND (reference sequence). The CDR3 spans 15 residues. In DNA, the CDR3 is TGTGCCAGTAGTCAGACAGGGGGCGGTTCGGATACGCAGTATTTT. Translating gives CASSQTGGGSDTQYF.

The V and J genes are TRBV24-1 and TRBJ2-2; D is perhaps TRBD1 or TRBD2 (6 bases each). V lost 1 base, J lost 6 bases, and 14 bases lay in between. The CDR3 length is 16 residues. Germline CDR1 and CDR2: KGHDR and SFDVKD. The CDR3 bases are TGTGCCACCAGTGATTTCCGGGGGCCTTTCGCCGGGGAGCTGTTTTTT. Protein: CATSDFRGPFAGELFF.

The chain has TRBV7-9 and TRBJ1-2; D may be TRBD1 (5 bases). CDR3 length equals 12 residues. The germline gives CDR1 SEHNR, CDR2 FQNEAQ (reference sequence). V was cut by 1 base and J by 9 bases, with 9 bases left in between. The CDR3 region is CASSLEGPSYTF. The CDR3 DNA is TGTGCCAGCAGCTTAGAGGGACCGAGCTACACCTTC.

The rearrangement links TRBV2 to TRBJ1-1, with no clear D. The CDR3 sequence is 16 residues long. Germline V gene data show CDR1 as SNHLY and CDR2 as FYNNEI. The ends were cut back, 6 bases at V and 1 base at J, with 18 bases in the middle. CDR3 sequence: CASRRAGAASNTEAFF. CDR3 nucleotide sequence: TGTGCCAGCAGGCGCGCGGGTGCAGCCTCGAACACTGAAGCTTTCTTT.

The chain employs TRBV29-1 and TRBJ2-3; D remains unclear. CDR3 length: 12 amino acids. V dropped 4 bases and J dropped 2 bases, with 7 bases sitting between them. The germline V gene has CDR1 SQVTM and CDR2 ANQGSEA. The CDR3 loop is CSVGAFTDTQYF. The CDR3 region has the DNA TGCAGCGTTGGGGCCTTCACAGATACGCAGTATTTT.